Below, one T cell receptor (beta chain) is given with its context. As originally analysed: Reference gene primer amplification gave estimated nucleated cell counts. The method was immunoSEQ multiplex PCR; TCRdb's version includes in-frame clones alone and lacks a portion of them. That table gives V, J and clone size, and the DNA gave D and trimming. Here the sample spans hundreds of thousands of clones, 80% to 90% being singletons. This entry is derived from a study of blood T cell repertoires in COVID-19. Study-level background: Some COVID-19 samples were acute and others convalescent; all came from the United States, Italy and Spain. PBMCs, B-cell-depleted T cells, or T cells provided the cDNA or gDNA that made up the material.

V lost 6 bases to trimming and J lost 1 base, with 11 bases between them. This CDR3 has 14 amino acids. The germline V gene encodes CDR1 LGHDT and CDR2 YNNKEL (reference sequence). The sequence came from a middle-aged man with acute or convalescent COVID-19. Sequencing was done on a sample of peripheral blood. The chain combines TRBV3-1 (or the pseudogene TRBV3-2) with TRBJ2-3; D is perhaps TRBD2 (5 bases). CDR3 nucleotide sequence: TGTGCCAGCAGACACTCCGGGGGCACAGATACGCAGTATTTT. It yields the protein CASRHSGGTDTQYF.